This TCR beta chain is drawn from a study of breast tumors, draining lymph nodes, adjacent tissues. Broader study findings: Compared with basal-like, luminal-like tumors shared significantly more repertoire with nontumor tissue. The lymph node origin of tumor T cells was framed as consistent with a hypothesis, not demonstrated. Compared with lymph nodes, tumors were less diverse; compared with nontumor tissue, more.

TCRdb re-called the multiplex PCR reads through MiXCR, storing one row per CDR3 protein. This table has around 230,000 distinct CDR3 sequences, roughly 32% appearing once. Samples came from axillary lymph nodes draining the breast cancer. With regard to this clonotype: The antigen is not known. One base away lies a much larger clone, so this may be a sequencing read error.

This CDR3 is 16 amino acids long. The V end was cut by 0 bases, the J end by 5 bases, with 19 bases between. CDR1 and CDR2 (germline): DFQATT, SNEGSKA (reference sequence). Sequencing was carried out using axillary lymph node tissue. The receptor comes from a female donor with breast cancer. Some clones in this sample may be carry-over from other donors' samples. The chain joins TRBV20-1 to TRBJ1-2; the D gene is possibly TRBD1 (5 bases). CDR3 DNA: TGCAGTGCTAGAGAGAGTCTGGGGGTAGCAGGGTATGGCTACACCTTC. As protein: CSARESLGVAGYGYTF.